This T cell receptor beta chain came from a study of PD-L1 blockade in urothelial cancer. Study summary: Analysis of the blood was performed 3 weeks (second dose) and 6 weeks after treatment start.

The data were produced by immunoSEQ multiplex PCR, yet TCRdb's version contains in-frame clones alone and is incomplete. This sample carries 57,000 or so clones, roughly four fifths of them seen once, and the ten largest clones take under 5%. This CDR3 has 15 residues. The V end was cut by 0 bases, the J end by 2 bases, with 9 bases between. Germline CDR1 is SGHDT and CDR2 is YYEEEE. The source material was PBMCs, sampled around atezolizumab (anti-PD-L1) treatment. This rearrangement joins TRBV5-6 to TRBJ2-1, with D tentatively TRBD2 (5 bases). This sequence originates from a man between 65 and 80 years old with urothelial cancer. This chain's CDR3 is CASSLAPSPYNEQFF. CDR3 in DNA: TGTGCCAGCAGCTTGGCCCCTAGCCCCTACAATGAGCAGTTCTTC. The whole variable domain, remainder taken from reference TRBV5-6 and TRBJ2-1, is DAGVTQSPTHLIKTRGQQVTLRCSPKSGHDTVSWYQQALGQGPQFIFQYYEEEERQRGNFPDRFSGHQFPNYSSELNVNALLLGDSALYLCASSLAPSPYNEQFFGPGTRLTVL.